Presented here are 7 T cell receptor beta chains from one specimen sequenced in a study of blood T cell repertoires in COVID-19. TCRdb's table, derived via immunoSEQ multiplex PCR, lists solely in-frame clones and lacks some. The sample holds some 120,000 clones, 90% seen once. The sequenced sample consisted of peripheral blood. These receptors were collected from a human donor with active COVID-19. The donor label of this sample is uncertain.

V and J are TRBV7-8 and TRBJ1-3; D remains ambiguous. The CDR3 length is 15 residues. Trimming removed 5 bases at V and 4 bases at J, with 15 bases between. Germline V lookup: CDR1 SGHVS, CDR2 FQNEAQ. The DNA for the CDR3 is TGTGCCAGCAGCCACCGCGAGGGTAGAGGAAACACCATATATTTT. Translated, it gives CASSHREGRGNTIYF. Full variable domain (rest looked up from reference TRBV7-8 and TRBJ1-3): GAGVSQSPRYKVAKRGQDVALRCDPISGHVSLFWYQQALGQGPEFLTYFQNEAQLDKSGLPSDRFFAERPEGSVSTLKIQRTQQEDSAVYLCASSHREGRGNTIYFGEGSWLTVV.

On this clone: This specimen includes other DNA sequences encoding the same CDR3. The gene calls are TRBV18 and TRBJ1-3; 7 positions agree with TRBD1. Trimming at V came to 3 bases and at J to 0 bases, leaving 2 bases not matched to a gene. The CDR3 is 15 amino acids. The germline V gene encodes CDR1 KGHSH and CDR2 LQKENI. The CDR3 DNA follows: TGTGCCAGCTCACCGGGACAGAGCTCTGGAAACACCATATATTTT. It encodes CASSPGQSSGNTIYF. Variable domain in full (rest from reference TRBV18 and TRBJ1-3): NAGVMQNPRHLVRRRGQEARLRCSPMKGHSHVYWYRQLPEEGLKFMVYLQKENIIDESGMPKERFSAEFPKEGPSILRIQQVVRGDSAAYFCASSPGQSSGNTIYFGEGSWLTVV.

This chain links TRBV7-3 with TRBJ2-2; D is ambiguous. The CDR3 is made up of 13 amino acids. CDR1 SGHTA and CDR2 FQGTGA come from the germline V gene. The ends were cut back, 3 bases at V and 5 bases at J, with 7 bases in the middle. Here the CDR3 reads CASSFRGTGELFF. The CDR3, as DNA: TGTGCCAGCAGCTTTAGAGGAACCGGGGAGCTGTTTTTT. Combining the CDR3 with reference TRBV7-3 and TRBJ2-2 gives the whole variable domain GAGVSQTPSNKVTEKGKYVELRCDPISGHTALYWYRQSLGQGPEFLIYFQGTGAADDSGLPNDRFFAVRPEGSVSTLKIQRTERGDSAVYLCASSFRGTGELFFGEGSRLTVL.

DNA for the CDR3: TGTGCCAGCAGCTTAGAAGGGGGGGGTTACGAGCAGTACTTC. Translating it yields CASSLEGGGYEQYF. The rearrangement links TRBV7-2 to TRBJ2-7; a possible D gene is TRBD2 (7 bases). Trimming shortened V by 1 base and J by 4 bases, and 11 bases separated the two germline ends. Germline V lookup: CDR1 SGHTA, CDR2 FQGNSA. The CDR3 spans 14 residues.

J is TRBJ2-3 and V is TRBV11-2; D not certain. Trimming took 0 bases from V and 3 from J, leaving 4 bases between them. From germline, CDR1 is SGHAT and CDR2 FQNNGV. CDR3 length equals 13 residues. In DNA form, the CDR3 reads TGTGCCAGCAGCTTAGATAGAACAGATACGCAGTATTTT. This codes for CASSLDRTDTQYF.

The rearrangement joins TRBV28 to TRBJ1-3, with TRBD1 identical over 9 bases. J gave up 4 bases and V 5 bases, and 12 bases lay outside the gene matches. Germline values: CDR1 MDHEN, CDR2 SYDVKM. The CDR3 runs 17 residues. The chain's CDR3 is CASSAQTGGFDGNTIYF. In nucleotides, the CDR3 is TGTGCCAGCAGTGCCCAGACAGGGGGATTCGACGGAAACACCATATATTTT.

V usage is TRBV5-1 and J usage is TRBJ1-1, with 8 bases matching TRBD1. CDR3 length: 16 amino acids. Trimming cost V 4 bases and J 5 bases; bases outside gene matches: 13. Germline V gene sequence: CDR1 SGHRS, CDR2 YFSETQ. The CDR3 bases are TGCGCCAGCAGCAGAGATAACGACAGGGGAGTAACTGAAGCTTTCTTT. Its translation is CASSRDNDRGVTEAFF.